This TCR beta chain was captured by sequencing in a study of blood T cell repertoires in COVID-19. About the study: PBMCs, B-cell-depleted T cells, or T cells were the source of the cDNA or gDNA that made up the material.

Per the study methods: Reference gene primer amplification in the assay estimated nucleated cell counts. The protocol was immunoSEQ multiplex PCR, while the TCRdb copy is restricted to in-frame clones and leaves out a portion. The V and J calls and clone size were taken over from that table, and D and trimming were inferred from the DNA. The table records around 250,000 clones, around 84% of them present only once. The study recruited people aged roughly 18 to 100 years across approximately 23 US areas. Recovered status in Cohort 3 required two negative PCRs, clearance, or symptom resolution. This CDR3 is built from 16 residues. CDR1 is KGHSH, CDR2 LQKENI, per germline. Trimming removed 3 bases from V and 6 bases from J, with 20 bases in between.

The chain employs TRBV18 and TRBJ1-1, with D possibly being TRBD1 (5 bases). The sample comprised PBMCs or T cells enriched from blood (not recorded which). The TCR originated in a man aged 18 to 29 who had recovered from COVID-19. This chain's CDR3 is CASSPSGSNFYPEAFF. In DNA, the CDR3 is TGTGCCAGCTCACCCTCAGGGTCCAATTTCTATCCTGAAGCTTTCTTT. Complete variable domain (other parts from reference TRBV18 and TRBJ1-1): NAGVMQNPRHLVRRRGQEARLRCSPMKGHSHVYWYRQLPEEGLKFMVYLQKENIIDESGMPKERFSAEFPKEGPSILRIQQVVRGDSAAYFCASSPSGSNFYPEAFFGQGTRLTVV.